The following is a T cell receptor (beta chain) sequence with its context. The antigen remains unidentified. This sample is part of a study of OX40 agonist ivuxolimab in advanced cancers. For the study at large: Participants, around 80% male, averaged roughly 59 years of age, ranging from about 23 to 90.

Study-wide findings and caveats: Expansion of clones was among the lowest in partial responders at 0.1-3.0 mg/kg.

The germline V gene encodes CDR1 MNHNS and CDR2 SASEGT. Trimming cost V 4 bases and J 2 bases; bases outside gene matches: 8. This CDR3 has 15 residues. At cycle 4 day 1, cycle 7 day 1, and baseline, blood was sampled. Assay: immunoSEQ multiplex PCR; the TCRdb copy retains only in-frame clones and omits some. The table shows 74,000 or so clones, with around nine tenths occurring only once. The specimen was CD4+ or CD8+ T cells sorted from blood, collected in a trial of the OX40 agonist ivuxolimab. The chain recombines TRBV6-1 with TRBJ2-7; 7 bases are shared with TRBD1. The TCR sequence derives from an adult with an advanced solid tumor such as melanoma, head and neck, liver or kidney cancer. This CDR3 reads CASSASWQGAYEQYF. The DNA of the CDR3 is TGTGCCAGCAGTGCGTCATGGCAGGGGGCCTACGAGCAGTACTTC.